The sequence of this TCR beta chain was determined in a study of T cell responses to AZD1222 COVID-19 vaccine. Concerning this clone itself: As yet, its antigen is unknown.

TCRdb keeps only in-frame clones here, not all; method: immunoSEQ multiplex PCR. There are approximately 130,000 clones in the sample; about 93% occur only once, and roughly 0.9% lies in the top ten. The CDR3 loop spans 15 amino acids. V was pared by 2 bases and J by 5 bases, with 6 bases of the junction left unmatched. Germline V gene data show CDR1 as SGDLS and CDR2 as YYNGEE. Broader study findings: Donors were mostly white British, more females; clonal diversity possibly underestimated. Compared with day 0, the breadth and depth of the Spike-specific TCR repertoire rose significantly after two doses of AZD1222.

This material consisted of peripheral blood, taken on day 0 of AZD1222 vaccination. The chain has TRBV9 and TRBJ2-3; 9 positions match TRBD2. This receptor was identified in an adult in good health. CDR3 DNA: TGTGCCAGCAGCGTTGGCGGGGGGGCCCTAGATACGCAGTATTTT. It is translated as CASSVGGGALDTQYF.